One sample yielded the 3 T cell receptor beta chains listed below, sequenced in a study of Ad26.COV2.S vaccination and SARS-CoV-2 variants. Described treatment: some 20 received Ad26.COV2.S at low or high dose, single or two shots; five or six received placebo; per-sample allocation not given. Samples analyzed were those drawn on day 63 after the first vaccine or placebo injection. Assay: immunoSEQ multiplex PCR; the TCRdb copy retains only in-frame clones and omits some. The table includes about 350,000 clones, roughly 89% detected once. The sequencing used peripheral blood, collected in a trial of Ad26.COV2.S vaccine versus placebo. The receptors derive from a person aged 18-65 years who received the Ad26.COV2.S COVID-19 vaccine or a placebo.

The chain is built from TRBV2 and TRBJ2-7, with D perhaps matching TRBD1 (6 bases). V shed 4 bases and J shed 2 bases, with 12 bases lying between them. The CDR3 consists of 14 residues. Germline CDR1 and CDR2: SNHLY and FYNNEI. The CDR3 protein is CASSVVRGTYEQYF. Written as DNA, the CDR3 is TGTGCCAGCAGTGTTGTCAGGGGAACCTACGAGCAGTACTTC.

The gene calls are TRBV14 and TRBJ2-7; D not certain. Germline V gives CDR1 SGHDN, CDR2 FVKESK. Trimming stripped 4 bases from V and 4 bases from J, with 5 bases between. The CDR3 is 11 amino acids. CDR3 residues: CASSLNYEQYF. DNA for the CDR3: TGTGCCAGCAGCCTAAATTACGAGCAGTACTTC.

V gene TRBV28 combines with J gene TRBJ2-1, with a tentative D call TRBD1 (6 bases). From germline, CDR1 is MDHEN and CDR2 SYDVKM. The V end was cut by 7 bases, the J end by 10 bases, with 17 bases between. The CDR3 runs to 13 residues. In DNA, the CDR3 is TGTGCCAGCACCCCCCCAGACAGGTCCGAGCAGTTCTTC. Its protein product is CASTPPDRSEQFF. The full variable domain, rest sourced from reference TRBV28 and TRBJ2-1, is DVKVTQSSRYLVKRTGEKVFLECVQDMDHENMFWYRQDPGLGLRLIYFSYDVKMKEKGDIPEGYSVSREKKERFSLILESASTNQTSMYLCASTPPDRSEQFFGPGTRLTVL.